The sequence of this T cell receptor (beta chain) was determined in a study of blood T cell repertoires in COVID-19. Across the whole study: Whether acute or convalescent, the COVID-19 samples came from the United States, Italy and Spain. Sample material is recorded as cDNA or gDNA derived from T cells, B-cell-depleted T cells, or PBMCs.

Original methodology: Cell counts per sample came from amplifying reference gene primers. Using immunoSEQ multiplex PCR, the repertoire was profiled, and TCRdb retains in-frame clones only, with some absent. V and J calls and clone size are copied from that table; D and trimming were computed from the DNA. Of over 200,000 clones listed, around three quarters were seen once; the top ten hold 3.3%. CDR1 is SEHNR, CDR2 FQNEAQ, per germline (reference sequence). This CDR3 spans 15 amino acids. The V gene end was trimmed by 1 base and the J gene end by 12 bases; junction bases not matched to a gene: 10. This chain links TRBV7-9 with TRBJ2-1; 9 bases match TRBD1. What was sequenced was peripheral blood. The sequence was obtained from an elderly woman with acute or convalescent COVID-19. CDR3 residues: CASSLGGQGGRGQFF. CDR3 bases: TGTGCCAGCAGCTTAGGGGGACAGGGAGGACGCGGGCAGTTCTTC.